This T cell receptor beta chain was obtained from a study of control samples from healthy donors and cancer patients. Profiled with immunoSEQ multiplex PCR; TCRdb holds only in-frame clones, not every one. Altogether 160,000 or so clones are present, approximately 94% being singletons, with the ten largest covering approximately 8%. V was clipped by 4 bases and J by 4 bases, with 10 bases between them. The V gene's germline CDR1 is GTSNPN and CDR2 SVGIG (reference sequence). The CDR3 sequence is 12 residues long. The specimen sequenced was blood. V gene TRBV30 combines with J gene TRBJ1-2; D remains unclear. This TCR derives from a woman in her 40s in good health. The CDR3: CAWTAGVYGYTF. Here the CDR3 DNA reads TGTGCCTGGACCGCTGGGGTCTATGGCTACACCTTC.